Listed below are T cell receptor beta chains from one sample, sequenced in a study of blood T cell repertoires in COVID-19. Here immunoSEQ multiplex PCR was the method, and the copy in TCRdb shows in-frame clones only, minus some. This table has 60,000 to 65,000 clones, around 83% appearing once. The sequenced sample was peripheral blood. These receptors were taken from a woman aged 55 to 70 with acute or convalescent COVID-19. Both conserved end residues are part of each CDR3. The order of the fields is clone size, V gene, D gene, J gene, CDR3 DNA, CDR3 protein. D genes are given only for firm matches. Rows give clone size only sometimes, using once, few, many, or a class for an expanded clone.

size: NA
V: TRBV18
D: TRBD1
J: TRBJ2-4
DNA: TGTGCCAGCTCACGGGGACAGGGTAACATTCAGTACTTC
CDR3: CASSRGQGNIQYF

size: NA
V: TRBV12-3/TRBV12-4
D: TRBD2
J: TRBJ2-5
DNA: TGTGCCAGCAGTTTACGGCGGGAGTTGTACTTC
CDR3: CASSLRRELYF

size: NA
V: TRBV4-1
D: NA
J: TRBJ1-3
DNA: TGCGCCAGCAGCCCCGAGGGCTCCCCTGGAAACACCATATATTTT
CDR3: CASSPEGSPGNTIYF

size: NA
V: TRBV10-1
D: TRBD1
J: TRBJ2-2
DNA: TGCGCCAGCAGTGAGAATGTCAGGGGGCCTGGCGGGGAGCTGTTTTTT
CDR3: CASSENVRGPGGELFF

size: NA
V: TRBV19
D: NA
J: TRBJ1-5
DNA: TGTGCCAGTAGTATGAAGCGGGAAGGGCATCAGCCCCAGCATTTT
CDR3: CASSMKREGHQPQHF

size: NA
V: TRBV7-2
D: TRBD1
J: TRBJ2-3
DNA: TGTGCCAGCAGCTTAGTGGGGACAGGGGGCACAGATACGCAGTATTTT
CDR3: CASSLVGTGGTDTQYF

size: NA
V: TRBV25-1
D: TRBD2
J: TRBJ2-3
DNA: TGTGCCAGCAGTCGGGGACTAGTGGCCTTCGCAGATACGCAGTATTTT
CDR3: CASSRGLVAFADTQYF

size: few
V: TRBV9
D: NA
J: TRBJ2-7
DNA: TGTGCCAGCAGCCTAGATCCGTCCTACGAGCAGTACTTC
CDR3: CASSLDPSYEQYF

size: NA
V: TRBV19
D: NA
J: TRBJ2-3
DNA: TGTGCCAGTAGTAACCGGGACATCGGAGATACGCAGTATTTT
CDR3: CASSNRDIGDTQYF

size: NA
V: TRBV3-1/TRBV3-2
D: TRBD1
J: TRBJ1-4
DNA: TGTGCCAGCAGCCGAAATTCCGGGACAGGGCGCGAAAAACTGTTTTTT
CDR3: CASSRNSGTGREKLFF

size: NA
V: TRBV14
D: NA
J: TRBJ1-1
DNA: TGTGCCAGCAGCCAAGATATCGGGGTTGGCACTGAAGCTTTCTTT
CDR3: CASSQDIGVGTEAFF

size: NA
V: TRBV29-1
D: NA
J: TRBJ1-1
DNA: TGCAGCGTTGAAGATCGTCGGGGGGGGAACACTGAAGCTTTCTTT
CDR3: CSVEDRRGGNTEAFF

size: NA
V: TRBV3-1/TRBV3-2
D: TRBD1
J: TRBJ1-2
DNA: TGTGCCAGCAGCCCACAGGGGTACGGCTACACCTTC
CDR3: CASSPQGYGYTF

size: NA
V: TRBV10-3
D: NA
J: TRBJ2-1
DNA: TGTGCCATCAGTGAGTCGTTCAGGGCCTCCATCCACAATGAGCAGTTCTTC
CDR3: CAISESFRASIHNEQFF

size: NA
V: TRBV2
D: NA
J: TRBJ1-1
DNA: TGTGCCAGTCCAGAGACGGGACTCCTGAACACTGAAGCTTTCTTT
CDR3: CASPETGLLNTEAFF

size: once
V: TRBV19
D: TRBD1
J: TRBJ1-2
DNA: TGTGCCAGTAGTATGACGAGGGGGCTCAACTATGGCTACACCTTC
CDR3: CASSMTRGLNYGYTF

size: NA
V: TRBV7-9
D: NA
J: TRBJ1-1
DNA: TGTGCCAGCAGCCCATACGGGAACACTGAAGCTTTCTTT
CDR3: CASSPYGNTEAFF

size: few
V: TRBV3-1/TRBV3-2
D: NA
J: TRBJ1-1
DNA: TGTGCCAGCAGCCATCCCCCCAGGGAAAAGGAAGCTTTCTTT
CDR3: CASSHPPREKEAFF

size: few
V: TRBV9
D: NA
J: TRBJ2-7
DNA: TGTGCCAGCAGCGTAGGGCTAGCGCGGGGCGAGCAGTACTTC
CDR3: CASSVGLARGEQYF

size: once
V: TRBV20-1
D: NA
J: TRBJ2-1
DNA: TGCAGTGCCTTAAGCGATAATGAGCAGTTCTTC
CDR3: CSALSDNEQFF

size: NA
V: TRBV20-1
D: NA
J: TRBJ1-1
DNA: TGCAGTGCTAGTCCAGGGCCCCCCACTGAAGCTTTCTTT
CDR3: CSASPGPPTEAFF

size: once
V: TRBV11-1
D: TRBD1
J: TRBJ1-3
DNA: TGTGCCAGCAGCCCCGGGACAGGGGATGGAAACACCATATATTTT
CDR3: CASSPGTGDGNTIYF

size: NA
V: TRBV5-1
D: NA
J: TRBJ1-4
DNA: TGCGCCAGCAGCGGAGAGGGTGTCGGGGAAAAACTGTTTTTT
CDR3: CASSGEGVGEKLFF

size: NA
V: TRBV27
D: NA
J: TRBJ1-6
DNA: TGTGCCAGCAGTTTATGGGCGGGTAATTCACCCCTCCACTTT
CDR3: CASSLWAGNSPLHF

size: NA
V: TRBV19
D: NA
J: TRBJ1-5
DNA: TGTGCCAGTAGTATCGGAGAAAAGTTCCGGCAGCCCCAGCATTTT
CDR3: CASSIGEKFRQPQHF

size: NA
V: TRBV29-1
D: TRBD1
J: TRBJ1-5
DNA: TGCAGCGCAGGGACAGACAATCAGCCCCAGCATTTT
CDR3: CSAGTDNQPQHF

size: NA
V: TRBV10-3
D: NA
J: TRBJ2-3
DNA: TGTGCCATCAGTACGGACGGGGGCACAGATACGCAGTATTTT
CDR3: CAISTDGGTDTQYF

size: NA
V: TRBV4-1
D: NA
J: TRBJ2-7
DNA: TGCGCCAGCAGCCCTCCCCGGGGGTCCGCCCGCTCCTACGAGCAGTACTTC
CDR3: CASSPPRGSARSYEQYF

size: NA
V: TRBV5-3
D: NA
J: TRBJ1-1
DNA: TGTGCCAGAAGCTTGGCGGACAGCATAAACACTGAAGCTTTCTTT
CDR3: CARSLADSINTEAFF

size: NA
V: TRBV7-9
D: TRBD1
J: TRBJ1-1
DNA: TGTGCCAGCAGCCGAACAGGGGCTCCAGGCACTGAAGCTTTCTTT
CDR3: CASSRTGAPGTEAFF

size: NA
V: TRBV5-4
D: TRBD1
J: TRBJ2-3
DNA: TGTGCCAGCAGCGTGCCGACAGGGGGTAGGGCAGATACGCAGTATTTT
CDR3: CASSVPTGGRADTQYF